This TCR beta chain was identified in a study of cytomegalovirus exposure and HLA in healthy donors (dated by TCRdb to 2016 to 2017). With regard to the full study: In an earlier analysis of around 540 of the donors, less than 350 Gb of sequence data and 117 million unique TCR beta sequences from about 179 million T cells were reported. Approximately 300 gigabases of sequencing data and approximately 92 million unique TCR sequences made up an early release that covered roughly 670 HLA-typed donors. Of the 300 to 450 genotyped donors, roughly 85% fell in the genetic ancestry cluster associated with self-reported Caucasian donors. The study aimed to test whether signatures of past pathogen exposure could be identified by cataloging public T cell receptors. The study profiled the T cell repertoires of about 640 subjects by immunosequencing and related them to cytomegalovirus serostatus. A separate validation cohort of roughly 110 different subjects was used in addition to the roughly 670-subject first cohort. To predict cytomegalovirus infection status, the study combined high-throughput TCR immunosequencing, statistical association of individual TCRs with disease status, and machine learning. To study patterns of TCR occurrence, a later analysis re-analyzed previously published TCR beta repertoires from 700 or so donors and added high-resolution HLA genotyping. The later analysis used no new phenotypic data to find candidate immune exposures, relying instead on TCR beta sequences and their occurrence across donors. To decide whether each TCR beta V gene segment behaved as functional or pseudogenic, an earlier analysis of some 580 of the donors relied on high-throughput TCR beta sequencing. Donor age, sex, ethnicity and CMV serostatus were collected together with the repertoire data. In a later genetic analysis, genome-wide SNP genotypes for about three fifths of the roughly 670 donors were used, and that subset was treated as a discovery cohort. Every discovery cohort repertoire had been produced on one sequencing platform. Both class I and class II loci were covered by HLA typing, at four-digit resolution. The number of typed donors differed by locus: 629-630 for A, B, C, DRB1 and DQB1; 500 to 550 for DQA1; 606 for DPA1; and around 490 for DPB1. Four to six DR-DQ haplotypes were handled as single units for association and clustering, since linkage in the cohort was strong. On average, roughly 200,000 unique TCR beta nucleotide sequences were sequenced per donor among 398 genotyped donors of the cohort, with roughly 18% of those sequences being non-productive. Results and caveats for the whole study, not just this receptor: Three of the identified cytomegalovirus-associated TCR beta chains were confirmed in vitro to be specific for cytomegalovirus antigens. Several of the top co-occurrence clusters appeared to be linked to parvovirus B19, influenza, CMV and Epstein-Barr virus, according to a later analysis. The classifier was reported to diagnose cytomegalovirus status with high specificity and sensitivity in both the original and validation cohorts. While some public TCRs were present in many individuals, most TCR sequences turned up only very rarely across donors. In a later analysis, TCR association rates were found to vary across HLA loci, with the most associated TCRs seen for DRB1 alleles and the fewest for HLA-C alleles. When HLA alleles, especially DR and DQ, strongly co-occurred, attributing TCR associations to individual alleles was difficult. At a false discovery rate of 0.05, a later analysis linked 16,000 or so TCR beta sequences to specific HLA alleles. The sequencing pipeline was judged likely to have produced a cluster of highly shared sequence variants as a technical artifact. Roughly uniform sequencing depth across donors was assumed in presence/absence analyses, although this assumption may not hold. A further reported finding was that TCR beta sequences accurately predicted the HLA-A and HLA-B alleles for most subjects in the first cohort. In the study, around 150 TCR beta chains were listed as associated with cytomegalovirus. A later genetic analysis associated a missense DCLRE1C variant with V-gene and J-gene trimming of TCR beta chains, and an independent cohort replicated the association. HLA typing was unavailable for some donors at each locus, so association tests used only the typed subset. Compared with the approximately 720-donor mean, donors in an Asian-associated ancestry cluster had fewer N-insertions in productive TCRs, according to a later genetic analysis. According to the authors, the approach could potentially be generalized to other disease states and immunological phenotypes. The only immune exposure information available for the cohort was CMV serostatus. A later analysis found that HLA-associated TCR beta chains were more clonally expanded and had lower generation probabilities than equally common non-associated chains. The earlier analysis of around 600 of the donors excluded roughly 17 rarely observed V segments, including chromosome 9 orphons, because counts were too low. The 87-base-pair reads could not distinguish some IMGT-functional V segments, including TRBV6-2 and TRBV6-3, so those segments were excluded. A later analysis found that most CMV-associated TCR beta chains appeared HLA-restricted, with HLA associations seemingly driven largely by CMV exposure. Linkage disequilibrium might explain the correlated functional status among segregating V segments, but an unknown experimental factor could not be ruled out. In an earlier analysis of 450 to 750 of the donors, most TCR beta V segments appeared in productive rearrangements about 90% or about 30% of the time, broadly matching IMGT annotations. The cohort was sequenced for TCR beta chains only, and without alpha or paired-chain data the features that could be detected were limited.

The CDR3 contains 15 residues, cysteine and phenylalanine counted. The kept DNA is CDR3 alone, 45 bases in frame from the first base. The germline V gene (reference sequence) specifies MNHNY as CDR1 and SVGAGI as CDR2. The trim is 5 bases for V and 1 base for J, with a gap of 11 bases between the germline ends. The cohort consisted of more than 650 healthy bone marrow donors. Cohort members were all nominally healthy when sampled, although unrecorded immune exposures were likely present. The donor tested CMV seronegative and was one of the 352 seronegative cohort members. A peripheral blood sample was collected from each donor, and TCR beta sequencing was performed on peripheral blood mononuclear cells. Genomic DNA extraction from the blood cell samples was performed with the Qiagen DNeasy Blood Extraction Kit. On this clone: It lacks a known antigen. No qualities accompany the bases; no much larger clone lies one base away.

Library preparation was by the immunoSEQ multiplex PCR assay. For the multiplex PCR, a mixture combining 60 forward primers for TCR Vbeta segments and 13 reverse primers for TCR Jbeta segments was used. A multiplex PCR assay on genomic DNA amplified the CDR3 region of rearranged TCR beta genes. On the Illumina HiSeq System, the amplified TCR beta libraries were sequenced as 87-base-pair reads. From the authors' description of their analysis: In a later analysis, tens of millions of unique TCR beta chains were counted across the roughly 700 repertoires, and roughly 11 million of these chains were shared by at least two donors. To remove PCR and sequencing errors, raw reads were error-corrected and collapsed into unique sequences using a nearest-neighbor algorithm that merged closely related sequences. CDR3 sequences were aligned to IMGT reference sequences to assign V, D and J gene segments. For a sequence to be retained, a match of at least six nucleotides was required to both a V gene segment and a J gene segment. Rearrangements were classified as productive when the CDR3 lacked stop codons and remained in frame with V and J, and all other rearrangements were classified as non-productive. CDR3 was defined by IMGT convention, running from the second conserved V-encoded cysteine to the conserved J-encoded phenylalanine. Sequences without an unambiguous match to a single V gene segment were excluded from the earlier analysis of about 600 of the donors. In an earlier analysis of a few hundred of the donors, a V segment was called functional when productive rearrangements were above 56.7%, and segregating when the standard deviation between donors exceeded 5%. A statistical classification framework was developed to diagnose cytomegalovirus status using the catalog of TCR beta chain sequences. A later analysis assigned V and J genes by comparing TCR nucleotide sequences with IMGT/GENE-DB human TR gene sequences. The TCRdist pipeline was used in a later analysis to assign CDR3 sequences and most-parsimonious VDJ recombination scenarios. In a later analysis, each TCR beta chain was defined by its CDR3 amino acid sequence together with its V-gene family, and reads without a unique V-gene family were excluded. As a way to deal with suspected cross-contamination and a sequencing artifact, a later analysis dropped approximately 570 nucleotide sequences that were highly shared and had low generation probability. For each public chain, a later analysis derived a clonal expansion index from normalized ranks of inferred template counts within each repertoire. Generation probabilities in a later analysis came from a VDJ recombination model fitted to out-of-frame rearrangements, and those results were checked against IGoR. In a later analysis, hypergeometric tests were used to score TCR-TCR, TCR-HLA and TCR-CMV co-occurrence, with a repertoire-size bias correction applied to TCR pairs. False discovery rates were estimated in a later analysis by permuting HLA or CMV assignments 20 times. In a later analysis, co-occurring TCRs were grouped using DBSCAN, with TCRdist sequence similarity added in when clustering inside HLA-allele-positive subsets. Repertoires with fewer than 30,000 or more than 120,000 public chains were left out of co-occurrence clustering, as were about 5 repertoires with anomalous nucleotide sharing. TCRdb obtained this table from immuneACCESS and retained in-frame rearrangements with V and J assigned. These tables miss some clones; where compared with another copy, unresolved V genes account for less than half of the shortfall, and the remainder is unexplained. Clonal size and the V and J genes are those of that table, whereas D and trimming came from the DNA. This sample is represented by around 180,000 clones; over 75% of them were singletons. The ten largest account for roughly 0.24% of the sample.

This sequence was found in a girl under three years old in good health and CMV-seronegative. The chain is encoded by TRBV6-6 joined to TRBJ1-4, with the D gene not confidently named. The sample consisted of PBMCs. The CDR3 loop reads CASSRLPVTNEKLFF. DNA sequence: TGTGCCAGCAGTCGATTACCAGTAACTAATGAAAAACTGTTTTTT.